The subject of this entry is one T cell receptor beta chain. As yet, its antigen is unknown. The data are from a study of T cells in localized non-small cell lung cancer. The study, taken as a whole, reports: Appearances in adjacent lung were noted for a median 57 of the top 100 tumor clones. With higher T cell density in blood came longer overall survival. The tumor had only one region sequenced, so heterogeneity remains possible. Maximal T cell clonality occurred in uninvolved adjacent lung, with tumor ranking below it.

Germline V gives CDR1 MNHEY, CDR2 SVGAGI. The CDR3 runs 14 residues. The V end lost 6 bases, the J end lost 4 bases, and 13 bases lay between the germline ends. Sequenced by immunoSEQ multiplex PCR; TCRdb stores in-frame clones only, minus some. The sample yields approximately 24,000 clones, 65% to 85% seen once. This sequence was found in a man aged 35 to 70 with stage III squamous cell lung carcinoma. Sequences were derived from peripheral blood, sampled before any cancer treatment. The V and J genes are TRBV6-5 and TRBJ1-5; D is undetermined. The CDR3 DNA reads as TGTGCCAGCAGCCATTTGGACGGGAATCAGCCCCAGCATTTT. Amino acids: CASSHLDGNQPQHF.